These 26 T cell receptor beta chains came from one sample sequenced in a study of blood T cell repertoires in COVID-19. Sequenced by immunoSEQ multiplex PCR; TCRdb stores in-frame clones only, minus some. This table holds 380,000 or so clones, approximately 88% found once. Specimen: peripheral blood. Receptor source: a man aged 35 to 55 with acute or convalescent COVID-19.

The chain uses TRBV9 and TRBJ1-3; D is perhaps TRBD1 (5 bases). The V end was cut by 0 bases, the J end by 0 bases, with 25 bases between. This CDR3 contains 21 residues. CDR1 is SGDLS and CDR2 is YYNGEE in the germline V gene. CDR3 sequence reads: CASSVGVEVNRGDGSGNTIYF. DNA for the CDR3: TGTGCCAGCAGCGTAGGAGTGGAGGTCAATCGCGGGGACGGCTCTGGAAACACCATATATTTT.

The chain employs TRBV7-2 and TRBJ1-6; D uncertain. CDR3 length: 12 residues. Germline values: CDR1 SGHTA, CDR2 FQGNSA. V was trimmed by 4 bases and J by 8 bases, leaving 6 bases between them. CDR3 nucleotide sequence: TGTGCCAGCAGCTCATTGTATTCACCCCTCCACTTT. Its translation is CASSSLYSPLHF.

This chain connects TRBV5-5 to TRBJ1-1; D call uncertain. From germline, CDR1 is SGHKS and CDR2 YYEKEE (reference sequence). Between the trimmed V and J ends, which lost 1 base and 7 bases, there was a span of 5 bases. CDR3 length: 11 amino acids. The CDR3 loop is CASSLIGEAFF. In DNA form, the CDR3 reads TGTGCCAGCAGCTTGATCGGTGAAGCTTTCTTT.

The rearrangement uses TRBV27 and TRBJ2-7; TRBD1 is a possible D gene (5 bases). This CDR3 region has 14 residues. Germline CDR1 reads MNHEY; CDR2 reads SMNVEV (reference sequence). With 4 bases removed from V and 5 bases from J, the gap between germline ends came to 15 bases. CDR3 nucleotides: TGTGCCAGCAGTTCCCTGATGCAGGGCGACGAGCAGTACTTC. Protein sequence: CASSSLMQGDEQYF.

This chain uses TRBV6-5 with TRBJ1-4; D remains unclear. The V end was cut by 2 bases, the J end by 0 bases, with 7 bases between. Germline values: CDR1 MNHEY, CDR2 SVGAGI. CDR3 size: 15 residues. Here the CDR3 DNA reads TGTGCCAGCAGTTACAGCCCGTCAACTAATGAAAAACTGTTTTTT. The encoded protein is CASSYSPSTNEKLFF.

V gene TRBV5-1 combines with J gene TRBJ1-5; TRBD1 matches 7 bases. The V segment lost 4 bases and the J segment 2 bases; nucleotides outside the gene matches: 12. This CDR3 contains 17 residues. CDR1 and CDR2 (germline): SGHRS, YFSETQ. CDR3 residues: CASSIGTETRGNQPQHF. The CDR3, as DNA: TGCGCCAGCAGCATCGGGACAGAAACACGGGGCAATCAGCCCCAGCATTTT. Variable domain in full (rest from reference TRBV5-1 and TRBJ1-5): KAGVTQTPRYLIKTRGQQVTLSCSPISGHRSVSWYQQTPGQGLQFLFEYFSETQRNKGNFPGRFSGRQFSNSRSEMNVSTLELGDSALYLCASSIGTETRGNQPQHFGDGTRLSIL.

The chain carries TRBV6-2 or TRBV6-3 and TRBJ2-5; 8 nucleotides match TRBD1. The CDR3 sequence is 14 residues long. The trim removed 6 bases at V and 4 bases at J, leaving 7 bases unmatched. Germline values: CDR1 MNHEY, CDR2 SVGEGT. The DNA of the CDR3 is TGTGCCAGCAGCTTCACCGGGACAGGAGAGACCCAGTACTTC. Amino acids: CASSFTGTGETQYF.

The V gene is TRBV27, the J gene TRBJ1-5; a weak D match, TRBD1 (6 bases). The CDR3 spans 14 residues. V was shortened by 0 bases and J by 5 bases, with 8 bases between the two germline ends. Germline lookup yields CDR1 MNHEY and CDR2 SMNVEV (reference sequence). As DNA, the CDR3 is TGTGCCAGCAGTTTATCGGACAGCTATCAGCCCCAGCATTTT. It specifies CASSLSDSYQPQHF.

The chain joins TRBV7-8 to TRBJ2-7; D gene unclear. V lost 4 bases to trimming and J lost 2 bases, with 9 bases between them. Germline V gene sequence: CDR1 SGHVS, CDR2 FQNEAQ. The CDR3 contains 13 residues. The CDR3 loop reads CASSSQIPYEQYF. In nucleotides, the CDR3 is TGTGCCAGCAGCTCCCAAATTCCCTACGAGCAGTACTTC. The full variable domain, with the rest looked up from reference TRBV7-8 and TRBJ2-7, is GAGVSQSPRYKVAKRGQDVALRCDPISGHVSLFWYQQALGQGPEFLTYFQNEAQLDKSGLPSDRFFAERPEGSVSTLKIQRTQQEDSAVYLCASSSQIPYEQYFGPGTRLTVT.

The chain has TRBV2 and TRBJ1-5, with 7 nucleotides matching TRBD1. CDR1 is SNHLY, CDR2 FYNNEI, per germline. The CDR3 contains 18 residues. The V gene end was trimmed by 3 bases and the J gene end by 2 bases; junction bases not matched to a gene: 13. CDR3 DNA: TGTGCCAGCAGTGACGACAGGGAAGTTGGGCTGGGCAATCAGCCCCAGCATTTT. Translation gives CASSDDREVGLGNQPQHF.

The V and J genes are TRBV18 and TRBJ1-1; D is ambiguous. Trimming removed 3 bases at V and 1 base at J, with 12 bases between. Germline CDR1 is KGHSH and CDR2 is LQKENI. CDR3 length equals 15 residues. Here the CDR3 reads CASSPRELGNTEAFF. DNA for the CDR3: TGTGCCAGCTCACCGAGGGAGCTGGGGAACACTGAAGCTTTCTTT.

The rearrangement uses TRBV6-5 and TRBJ2-7; TRBD1 might be the D (6 bases). The germline CDR1 and CDR2 sequences are MNHEY and SVGAGI. Trimming left V 8 bases short and J 2 bases short, with 19 bases between. This CDR3 region has 15 residues. The CDR3 bases are TGTGCCAGCCAAAAATACCGGACAGCCCCCTACGAGCAGTACTTC. Protein sequence: CASQKYRTAPYEQYF.

This clone appeared once. The chain links TRBV30 to TRBJ2-5; weak D call: TRBD2 (6 bases). The CDR3 has 16 residues. Germline V gene lookup returns CDR1 GTSNPN and CDR2 SVGIG (reference sequence). Trimming removed 1 base at V and 5 bases at J, with 20 bases between. CDR3 loop: CAWSAGGGTIGETQYF. In DNA, the CDR3 is TGTGCCTGGAGTGCAGGTGGAGGGACGATTGGGGAGACCCAGTACTTC.

The table lists this clone with a few counts. The chain is built from TRBV28 and TRBJ1-1; D is possibly TRBD1 (6 bases). Germline assignment: CDR1 MDHEN and CDR2 SYDVKM. V was cut by 2 bases and J by 12 bases, with 16 bases left in between. The CDR3 has 13 residues. The CDR3 reads CASSLVDRTVSFF. DNA for the CDR3: TGTGCCAGCAGTTTAGTCGACAGGACTGTCTCTTTCTTT.

Regarding this clone: The junction differs from germline at one of its ends, possibly a read error. The CDR3 sequence is CASSPQAGSPMGF. CDR3 sequence (DNA): TGTGCCAGCTCACCACAAGCAGGCTCCCCCATGGGCTTC. The chain recombines TRBV18 with TRBJ1-2; D ambiguous. Germline lookup yields CDR1 KGHSH and CDR2 LQKENI. The CDR3 has 13 amino acids.

This clone appeared once. The V call is TRBV5-4, the J call TRBJ1-1; D call uncertain. The CDR3 is made up of 15 amino acids. V shed 0 bases and J shed 1 base, with 10 bases lying between them. Germline values: CDR1 SGHNT, CDR2 YYREEE (reference sequence). CDR3 DNA sequence: TGTGCCAGCAGCTTGGAGCGGCAAAAGAACACTGAAGCTTTCTTT. Its translation: CASSLERQKNTEAFF.

The V and J genes are TRBV15 and TRBJ2-2; 11 bases are a match to TRBD1. Germline CDR1 reads LNHNV; CDR2 reads YYDKDF (reference sequence). V shed 1 base, J shed 6 bases, and the junction held 7 bases outside the gene matches. This CDR3 contains 17 residues. As DNA, the CDR3 is TGTGCCACCAGCAGAGCCCGGACAGGGGGCAATTCCGGGGAGCTGTTTTTT. Protein sequence: CATSRARTGGNSGELFF.

The rearrangement links TRBV7-9 to TRBJ2-5, with TRBD2 as a possible D gene (6 bases). The CDR3 is 14 amino acids. Looked up from germline, CDR1 is SEHNR and CDR2 is FQNEAQ (reference sequence). Trimming removed 0 bases from V and 1 base from J, with 6 bases in between. The DNA of the CDR3 is TGTGCCAGCAGCTTAGCTAGCGGCCAAGAGACCCAGTACTTC. It is translated as CASSLASGQETQYF. The full variable domain, completed using reference TRBV7-9 and TRBJ2-5, is DTGVSQNPRHKITKRGQNVTFRCDPISEHNRLYWYRQTLGQGPEFLTYFQNEAQLEKSRLLSDRFSAERPKGSFSTLEIQRTEQGDSAMYLCASSLASGQETQYFGPGTRLLVL.

The chain joins TRBV28 to TRBJ2-1, with TRBD2 matching 14 bases. After removal of 6 bases from V and 5 bases from J, the junction contained 3 bases not matched to a gene. CDR1 is MDHEN and CDR2 is SYDVKM in the germline V gene. This CDR3 is built from 15 residues. DNA of the CDR3: TGTGCCAGCAGCCCGGGACTAGCGGGAGACAATGAGCAGTTCTTC. Residues: CASSPGLAGDNEQFF.

The V gene is TRBV5-1, the J gene TRBJ2-5; the match to TRBD2 covers 10 bases. Germline CDR1 SGHRS, CDR2 YFSETQ. The CDR3 extends over 16 amino acids. V lost 2 bases to trimming and J lost 4 bases; unmatched junction nucleotides: 8. The CDR3 loop reads CASSFEASGSGETQYF. CDR3 DNA: TGCGCCAGCAGCTTCGAGGCTAGCGGGAGCGGAGAGACCCAGTACTTC.

The rearrangement links TRBV10-2 to TRBJ1-1; 8 nucleotides line up with TRBD1. CDR3 length: 15 residues. Germline V CDR1 and CDR2: WSHSY, SAAADI. Trimming removed 3 bases from V and 5 bases from J; junction bases left unmatched: 8. CDR3 sequence: CASSEGWTGQTEAFF. The CDR3 DNA reads as TGCGCCAGCAGTGAAGGGTGGACAGGGCAAACTGAAGCTTTCTTT.

The chain has TRBV7-2 and TRBJ1-1; D is ambiguous. Germline V gene lookup returns CDR1 SGHTA and CDR2 FQGNSA. V was cut by 4 bases and J by 7 bases, with 10 bases left in between. The CDR3 consists of 12 residues. Here the CDR3 DNA reads TGTGCCAGCAGCTCGTATCTTAATGAAGCTTTCTTT. Amino acid sequence: CASSSYLNEAFF.

This clone was seen only once. This chain joins TRBV5-4 and TRBJ2-5; D not certain. Germline-derived CDR1 and CDR2 are SGHNT and YYREEE (reference sequence). V was trimmed by 4 bases and J by 3 bases, leaving 16 bases between them. The CDR3 contains 15 residues. In DNA form, the CDR3 reads TGTGCCAGCAGCCCGGTCGGCGGTTCTAAAGAGACCCAGTACTTC. Its translation is CASSPVGGSKETQYF.

In its sample, this clone was seen a few times. The chain uses TRBV2 and TRBJ1-4; D is unresolved. The CDR3 is 15 amino acids. The germline V gene encodes CDR1 SNHLY and CDR2 FYNNEI. Deletions cut 2 bases from V and 0 bases from J, with 7 bases between. CDR3 amino acids: CASSERQATNEKLFF. The CDR3, as DNA: TGTGCCAGCAGTGAAAGGCAGGCAACTAATGAAAAACTGTTTTTT.

This clone was picked up one time. The V call is TRBV21-1, the J call TRBJ1-5; the tabulated D call, TRBD1, remains unverified against the DNA. TRBV21-1 is an annotated pseudogene. The CDR3 has 14 residues. The CDR3 reads CASSPPDIAQPQHF. The CDR3 DNA is TGTGCCAGCAGCCCGCCCGACATCGCCCAGCCCCAGCATTTT.

There are a few counts of this clone. V usage is TRBV7-2 and J usage is TRBJ2-1; D not resolved. Germline V gene lookup returns CDR1 SGHTA and CDR2 FQGNSA. Trimming shortened V by 2 bases and J by 15 bases, and 20 bases separated the two germline ends. The CDR3 loop spans 14 amino acids. CDR3 residues: CASSLIRSEQNLFF. As DNA, the CDR3 is TGTGCCAGCAGCTTAATTCGGTCGGAGCAAAATCTGTTCTTC.